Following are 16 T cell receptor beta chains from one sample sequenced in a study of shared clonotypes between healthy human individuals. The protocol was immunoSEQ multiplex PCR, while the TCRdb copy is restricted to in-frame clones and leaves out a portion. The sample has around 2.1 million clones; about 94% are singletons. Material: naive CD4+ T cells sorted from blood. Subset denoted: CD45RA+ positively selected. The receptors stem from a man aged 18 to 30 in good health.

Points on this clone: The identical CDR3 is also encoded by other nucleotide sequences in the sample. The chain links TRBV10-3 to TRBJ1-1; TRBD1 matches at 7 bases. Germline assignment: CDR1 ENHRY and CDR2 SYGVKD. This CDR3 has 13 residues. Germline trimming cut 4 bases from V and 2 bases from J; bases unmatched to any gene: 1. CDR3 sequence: CAISGQGNTEAFF. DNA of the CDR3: TGTGCCATCAGTGGACAGGGAAACACTGAAGCTTTCTTT.

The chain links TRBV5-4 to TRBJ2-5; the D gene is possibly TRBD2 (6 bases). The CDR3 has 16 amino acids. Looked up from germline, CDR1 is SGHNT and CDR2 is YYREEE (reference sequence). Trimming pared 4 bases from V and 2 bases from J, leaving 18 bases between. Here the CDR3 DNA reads TGTGCCAGCAGCCCTAAGCGGGCGGGGACTCAAGAGACCCAGTACTTC. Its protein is CASSPKRAGTQETQYF.

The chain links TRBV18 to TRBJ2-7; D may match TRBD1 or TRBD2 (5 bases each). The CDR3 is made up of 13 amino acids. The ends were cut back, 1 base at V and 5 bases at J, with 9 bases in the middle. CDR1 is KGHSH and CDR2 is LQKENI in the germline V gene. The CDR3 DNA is TGTGCCAGCTCACCACGTTTGGGGGACGAGCAGTACTTC. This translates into CASSPRLGDEQYF.

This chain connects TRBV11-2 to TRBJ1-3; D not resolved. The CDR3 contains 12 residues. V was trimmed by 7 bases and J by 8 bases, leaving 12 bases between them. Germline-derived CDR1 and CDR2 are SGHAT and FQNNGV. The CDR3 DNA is TGTGCCAGCACGCGCGAGACGGACACCATATATTTT. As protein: CASTRETDTIYF.

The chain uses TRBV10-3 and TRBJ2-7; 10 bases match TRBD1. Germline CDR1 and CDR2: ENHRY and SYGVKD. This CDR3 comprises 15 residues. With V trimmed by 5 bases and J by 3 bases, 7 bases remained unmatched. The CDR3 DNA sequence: TGTGCCATCAGTCAACCGGGACAGGGGAACTACGAGCAGTACTTC. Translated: CAISQPGQGNYEQYF.

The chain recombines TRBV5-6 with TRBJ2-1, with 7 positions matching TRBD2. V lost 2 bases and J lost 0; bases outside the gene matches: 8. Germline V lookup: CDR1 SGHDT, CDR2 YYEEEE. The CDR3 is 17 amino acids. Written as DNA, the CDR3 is TGTGCCAGCAGCTTTCGACTGGGCGGGAGCTCCTACAATGAGCAGTTCTTC. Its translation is CASSFRLGGSSYNEQFF.

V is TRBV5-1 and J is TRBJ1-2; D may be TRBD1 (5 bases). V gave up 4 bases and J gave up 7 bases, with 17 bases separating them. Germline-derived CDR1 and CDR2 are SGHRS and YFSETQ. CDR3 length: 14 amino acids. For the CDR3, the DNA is TGCGCCAGCAGCGAGCCGATGGGAGGGGTTGGCTACACCTTC. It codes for CASSEPMGGVGYTF.

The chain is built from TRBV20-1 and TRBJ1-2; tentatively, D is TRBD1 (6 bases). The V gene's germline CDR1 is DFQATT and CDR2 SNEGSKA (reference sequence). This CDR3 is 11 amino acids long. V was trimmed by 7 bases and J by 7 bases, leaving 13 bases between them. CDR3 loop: CSVREGGGYTF. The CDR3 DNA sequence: TGCAGTGTCAGAGAGGGGGGTGGCTACACCTTC.

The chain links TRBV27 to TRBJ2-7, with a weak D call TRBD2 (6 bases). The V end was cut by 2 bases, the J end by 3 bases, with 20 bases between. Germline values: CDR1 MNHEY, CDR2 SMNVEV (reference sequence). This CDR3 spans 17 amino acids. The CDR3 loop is CASSLKPGGAIGYEQYF. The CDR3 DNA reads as TGTGCCAGCAGTTTAAAACCAGGAGGGGCAATAGGCTACGAGCAGTACTTC.

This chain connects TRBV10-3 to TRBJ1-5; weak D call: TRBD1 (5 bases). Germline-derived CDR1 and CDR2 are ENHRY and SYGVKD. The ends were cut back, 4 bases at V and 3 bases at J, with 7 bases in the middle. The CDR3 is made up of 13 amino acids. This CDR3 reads CAISGQNNQPQHF. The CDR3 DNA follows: TGTGCCATCAGTGGACAGAACAATCAGCCCCAGCATTTT.

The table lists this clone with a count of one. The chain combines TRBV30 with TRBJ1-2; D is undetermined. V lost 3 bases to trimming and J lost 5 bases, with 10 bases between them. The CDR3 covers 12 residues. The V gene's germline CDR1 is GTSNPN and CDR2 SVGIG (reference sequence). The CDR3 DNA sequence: TGTGCCTGGAGCCAGCACGGTTATGGCTACACCTTC. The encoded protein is CAWSQHGYGYTF.

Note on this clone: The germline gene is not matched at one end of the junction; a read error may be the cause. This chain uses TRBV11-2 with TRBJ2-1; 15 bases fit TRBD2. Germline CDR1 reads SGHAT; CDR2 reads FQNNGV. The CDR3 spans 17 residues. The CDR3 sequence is CASTLRLGLAGGHEQFF. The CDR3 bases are TGTGCCAGCACCTTACGGCTTGGACTAGCGGGGGGGCATGAGCAGTTCTTC.

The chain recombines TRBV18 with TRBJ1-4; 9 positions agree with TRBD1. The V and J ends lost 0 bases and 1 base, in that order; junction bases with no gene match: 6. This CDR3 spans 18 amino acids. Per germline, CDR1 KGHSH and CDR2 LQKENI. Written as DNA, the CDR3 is TGTGCCAGCTCACCACCGCGGGACAGGGTCAAAACTAATGAAAAACTGTTTTTT. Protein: CASSPPRDRVKTNEKLFF.

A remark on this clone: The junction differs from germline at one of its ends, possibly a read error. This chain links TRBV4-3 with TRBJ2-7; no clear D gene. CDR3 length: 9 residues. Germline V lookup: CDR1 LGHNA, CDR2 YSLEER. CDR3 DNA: TGCGCCAGCAGCCAAGGGCGGCACTTC. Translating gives CASSQGRHF.

The CDR3 protein is CASSLDKVPGNTIYF. The CDR3 bases are TGTGCCAGCAGCTTAGATAAGGTCCCTGGAAACACCATATATTTT. V gene TRBV7-2 combines with J gene TRBJ1-3; no clear D gene. The V gene lost 1 base and the J gene lost 2 bases, with 9 bases spanning the gap. This CDR3 region has 15 residues. Germline loops: CDR1 SGHTA, CDR2 FQGNSA. Combining the CDR3 with reference TRBV7-2 and TRBJ1-3 gives the whole variable domain GAGVSQSPSNKVTEKGKDVELRCDPISGHTALYWYRQSLGQGLEFLIYFQGNSAPDKSGLPSDRFSAERTGGSVSTLTIQRTQQEDSAVYLCASSLDKVPGNTIYFGEGSWLTVV.

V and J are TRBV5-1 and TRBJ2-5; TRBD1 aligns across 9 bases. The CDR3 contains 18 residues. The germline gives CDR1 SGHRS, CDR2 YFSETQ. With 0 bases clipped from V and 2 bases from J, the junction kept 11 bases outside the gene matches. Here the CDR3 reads CASSLAGGRGTGQETQYF. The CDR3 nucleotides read TGCGCCAGCAGCTTGGCAGGGGGCCGAGGGACAGGGCAAGAGACCCAGTACTTC.